This TCR beta chain was captured by sequencing in a study of blood T cells in healthy people across ages. CDR1 is DFQATT and CDR2 is SNEGSKA in the germline V gene (reference sequence). There are 13 residues in the CDR3. To note about this clonotype: Its antigen is not identified. A junction boundary mismatches the germline segment, possibly from a read error.

The authors ran a second PCR of roughly 6 to 11 cycles using a sample-barcoded 5' primer and a J-beta primer mix. From the 5' RACE reads, TCRdb called clonotypes with MiXCR, one entry per CDR3 protein. Among over a million distinct CDR3 sequences, under 55% were seen once, and the ten largest hold under 5%. Findings of the study overall: Changes in expanded clonotypes were possibly confounded, as the CMV status of donors was unknown.

This chain connects TRBV20-1 to TRBJ2-5, with no clear D. Sequencing was done on a sample of blood. The origin of this receptor is a woman under 30 in good health. Here the CDR3 reads CSARTPLQEAQYF. The CDR3 DNA follows: TGCAGTGCTAGGACCCCACTTCAAGAGGCCCAGTACTTC.